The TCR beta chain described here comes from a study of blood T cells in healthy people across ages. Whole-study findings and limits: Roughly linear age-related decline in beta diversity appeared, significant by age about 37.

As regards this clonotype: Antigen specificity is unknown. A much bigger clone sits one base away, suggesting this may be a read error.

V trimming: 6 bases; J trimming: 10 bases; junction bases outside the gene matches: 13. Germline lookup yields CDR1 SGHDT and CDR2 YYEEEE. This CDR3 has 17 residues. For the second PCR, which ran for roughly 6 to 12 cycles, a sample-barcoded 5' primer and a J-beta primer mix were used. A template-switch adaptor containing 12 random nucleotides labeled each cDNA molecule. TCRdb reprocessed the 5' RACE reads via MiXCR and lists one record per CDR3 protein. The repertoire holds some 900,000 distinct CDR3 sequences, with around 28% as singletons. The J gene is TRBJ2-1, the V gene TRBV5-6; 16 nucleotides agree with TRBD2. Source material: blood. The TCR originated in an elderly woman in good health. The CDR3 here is CASTMAMGTSGGDEQFF. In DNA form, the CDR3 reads TGTGCCAGCACCATGGCTATGGGGACTAGCGGGGGGGACGAGCAGTTCTTC.